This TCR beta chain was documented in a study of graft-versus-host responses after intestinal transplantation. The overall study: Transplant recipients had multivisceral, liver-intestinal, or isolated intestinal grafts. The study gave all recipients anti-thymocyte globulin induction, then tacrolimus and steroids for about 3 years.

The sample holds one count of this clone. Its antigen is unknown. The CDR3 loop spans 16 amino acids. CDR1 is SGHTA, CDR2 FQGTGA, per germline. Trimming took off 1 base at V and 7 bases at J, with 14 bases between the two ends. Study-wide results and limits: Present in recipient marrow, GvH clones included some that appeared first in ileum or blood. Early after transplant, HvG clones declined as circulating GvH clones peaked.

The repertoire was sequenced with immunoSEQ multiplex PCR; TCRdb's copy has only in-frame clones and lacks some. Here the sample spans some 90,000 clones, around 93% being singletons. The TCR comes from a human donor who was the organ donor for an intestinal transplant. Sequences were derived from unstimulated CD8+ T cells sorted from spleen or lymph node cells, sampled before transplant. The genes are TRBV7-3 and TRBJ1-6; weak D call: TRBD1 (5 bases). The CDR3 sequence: CASSLNVPRENSPLHF. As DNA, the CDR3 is TGTGCCAGCAGCTTAAATGTACCCAGGGAAAATTCACCCCTCCACTTT.